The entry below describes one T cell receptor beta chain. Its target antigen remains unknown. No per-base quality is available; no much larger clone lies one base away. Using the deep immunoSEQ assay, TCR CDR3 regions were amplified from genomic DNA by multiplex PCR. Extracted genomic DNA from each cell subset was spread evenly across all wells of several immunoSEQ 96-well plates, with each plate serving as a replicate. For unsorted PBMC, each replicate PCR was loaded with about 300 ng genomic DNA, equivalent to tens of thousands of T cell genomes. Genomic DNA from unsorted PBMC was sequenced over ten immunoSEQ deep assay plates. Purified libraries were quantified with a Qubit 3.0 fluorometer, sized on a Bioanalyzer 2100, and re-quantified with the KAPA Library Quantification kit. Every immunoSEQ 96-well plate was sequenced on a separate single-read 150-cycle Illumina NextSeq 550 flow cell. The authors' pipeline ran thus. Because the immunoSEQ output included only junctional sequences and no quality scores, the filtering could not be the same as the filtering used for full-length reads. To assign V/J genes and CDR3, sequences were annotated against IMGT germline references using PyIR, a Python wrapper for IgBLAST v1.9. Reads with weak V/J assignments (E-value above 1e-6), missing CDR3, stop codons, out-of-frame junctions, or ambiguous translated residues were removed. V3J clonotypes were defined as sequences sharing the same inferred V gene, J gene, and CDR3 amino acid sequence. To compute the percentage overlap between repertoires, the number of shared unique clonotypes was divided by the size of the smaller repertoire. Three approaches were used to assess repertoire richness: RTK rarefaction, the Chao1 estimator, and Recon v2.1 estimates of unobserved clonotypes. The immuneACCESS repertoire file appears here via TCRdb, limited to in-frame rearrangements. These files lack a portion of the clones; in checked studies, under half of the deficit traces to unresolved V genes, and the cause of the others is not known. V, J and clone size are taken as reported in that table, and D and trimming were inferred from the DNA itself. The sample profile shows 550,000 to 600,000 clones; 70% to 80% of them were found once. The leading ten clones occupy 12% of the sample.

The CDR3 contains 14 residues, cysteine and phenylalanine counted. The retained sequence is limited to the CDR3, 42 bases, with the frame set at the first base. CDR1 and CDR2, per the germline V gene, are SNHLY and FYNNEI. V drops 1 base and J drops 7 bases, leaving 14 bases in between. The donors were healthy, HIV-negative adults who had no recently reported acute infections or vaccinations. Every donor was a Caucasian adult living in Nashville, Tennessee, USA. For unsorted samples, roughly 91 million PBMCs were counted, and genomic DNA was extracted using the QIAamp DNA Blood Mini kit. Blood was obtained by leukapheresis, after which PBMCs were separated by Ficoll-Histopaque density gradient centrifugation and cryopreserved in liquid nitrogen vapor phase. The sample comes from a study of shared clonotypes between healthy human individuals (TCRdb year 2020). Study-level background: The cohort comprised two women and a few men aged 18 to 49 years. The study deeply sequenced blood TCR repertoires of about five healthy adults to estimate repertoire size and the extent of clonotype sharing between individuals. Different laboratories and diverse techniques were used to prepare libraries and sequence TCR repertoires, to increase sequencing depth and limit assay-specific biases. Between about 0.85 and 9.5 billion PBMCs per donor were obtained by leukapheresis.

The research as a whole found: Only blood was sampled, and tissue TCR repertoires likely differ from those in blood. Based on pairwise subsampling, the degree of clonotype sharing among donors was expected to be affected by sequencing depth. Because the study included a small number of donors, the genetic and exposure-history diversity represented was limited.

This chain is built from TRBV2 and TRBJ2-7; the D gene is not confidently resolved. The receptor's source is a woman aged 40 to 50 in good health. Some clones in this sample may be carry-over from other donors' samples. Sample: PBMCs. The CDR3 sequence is CASSEGERLLEQYF. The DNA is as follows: TGTGCCAGCAGTGAAGGGGAACGCCTTTTAGAGCAGTACTTC.